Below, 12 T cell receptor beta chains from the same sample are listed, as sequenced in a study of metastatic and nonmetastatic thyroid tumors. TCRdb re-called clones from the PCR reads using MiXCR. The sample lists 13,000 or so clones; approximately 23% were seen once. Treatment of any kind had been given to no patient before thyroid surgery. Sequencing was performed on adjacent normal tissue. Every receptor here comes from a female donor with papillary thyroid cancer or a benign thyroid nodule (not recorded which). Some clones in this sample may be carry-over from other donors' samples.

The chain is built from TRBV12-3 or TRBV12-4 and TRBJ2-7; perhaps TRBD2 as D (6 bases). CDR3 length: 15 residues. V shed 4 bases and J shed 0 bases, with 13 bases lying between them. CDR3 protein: CASSSGTAFSYEQYF. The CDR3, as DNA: TGTGCCAGCAGTTCGGGGACTGCCTTCTCCTACGAGCAGTACTTC.

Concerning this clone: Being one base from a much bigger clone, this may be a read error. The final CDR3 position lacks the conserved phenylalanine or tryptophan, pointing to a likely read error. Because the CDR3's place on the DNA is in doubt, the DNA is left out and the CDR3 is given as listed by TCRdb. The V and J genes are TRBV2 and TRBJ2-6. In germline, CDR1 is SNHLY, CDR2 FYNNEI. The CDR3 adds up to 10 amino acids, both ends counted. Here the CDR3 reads CASSEGLFFP.

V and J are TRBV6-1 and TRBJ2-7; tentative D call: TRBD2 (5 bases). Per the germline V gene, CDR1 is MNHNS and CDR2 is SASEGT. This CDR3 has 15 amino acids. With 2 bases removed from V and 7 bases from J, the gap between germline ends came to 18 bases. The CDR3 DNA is TGTGCCAGCAGTGAACGGGGAGCTTTCCCTTGGGAGCAGTACTTC. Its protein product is CASSERGAFPWEQYF.

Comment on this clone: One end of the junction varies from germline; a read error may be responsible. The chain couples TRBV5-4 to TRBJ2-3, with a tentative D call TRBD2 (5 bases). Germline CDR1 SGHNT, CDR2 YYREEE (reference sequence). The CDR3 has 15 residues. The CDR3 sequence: CANSLVARNTDTQYF. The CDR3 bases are TGTGCCAACAGCTTGGTAGCGAGGAACACAGATACGCAGTATTTT.

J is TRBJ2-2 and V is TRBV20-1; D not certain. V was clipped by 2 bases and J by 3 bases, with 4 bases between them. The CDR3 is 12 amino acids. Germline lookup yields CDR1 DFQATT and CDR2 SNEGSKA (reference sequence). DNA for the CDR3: TGCAGTGCTAGACCCGACACCGGGGAGCTGTTTTTT. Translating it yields CSARPDTGELFF.

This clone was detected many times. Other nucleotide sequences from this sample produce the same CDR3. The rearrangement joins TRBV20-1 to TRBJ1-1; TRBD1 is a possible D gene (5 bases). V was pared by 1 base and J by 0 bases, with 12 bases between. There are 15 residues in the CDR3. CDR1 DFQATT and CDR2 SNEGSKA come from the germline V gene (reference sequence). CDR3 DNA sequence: TGCAGTGCTAGAGGACGTGAACAGGTGAACACTGAAGCTTTCTTT. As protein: CSARGREQVNTEAFF.

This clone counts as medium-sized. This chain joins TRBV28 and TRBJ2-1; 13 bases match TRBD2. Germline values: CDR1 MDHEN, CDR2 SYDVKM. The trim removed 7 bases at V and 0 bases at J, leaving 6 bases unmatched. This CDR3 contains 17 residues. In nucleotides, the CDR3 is TGTGCCAGCAAGGGACTAGCGGGACTACTCTCCTACAATGAGCAGTTCTTC. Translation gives CASKGLAGLLSYNEQFF.

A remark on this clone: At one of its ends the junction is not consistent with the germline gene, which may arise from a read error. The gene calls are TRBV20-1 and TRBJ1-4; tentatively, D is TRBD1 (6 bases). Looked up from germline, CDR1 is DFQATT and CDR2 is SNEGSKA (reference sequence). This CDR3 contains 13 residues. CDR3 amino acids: CSARQATNGKLFF. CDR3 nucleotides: TGCAGTGCACGACAGGCAACTAATGGAAAACTGTTTTTT.

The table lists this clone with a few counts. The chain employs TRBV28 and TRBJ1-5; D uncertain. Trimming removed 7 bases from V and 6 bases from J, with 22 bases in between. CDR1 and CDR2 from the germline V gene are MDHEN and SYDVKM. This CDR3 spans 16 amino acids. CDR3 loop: CASNATPRVGSQPQHF. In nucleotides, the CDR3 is TGTGCCAGCAATGCCACCCCTCGGGTTGGTAGTCAGCCCCAGCATTTT.

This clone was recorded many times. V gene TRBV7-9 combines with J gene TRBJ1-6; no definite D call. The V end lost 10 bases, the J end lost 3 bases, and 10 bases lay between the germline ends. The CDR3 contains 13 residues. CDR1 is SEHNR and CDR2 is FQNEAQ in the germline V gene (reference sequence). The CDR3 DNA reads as TGTGCCACCTGCGCCCTCTATAATTCACCCCTCCACTTT. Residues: CATCALYNSPLHF.

The CDR3 loop is CASSLTRETQHF. The CDR3 DNA reads TGTGCCAGCAGCCTCACCCGGGAGACCCAGCATTTT. This sequence joins TRBV28 and TRBJ1-5; D remains ambiguous. V lost 6 bases and J 11 bases, leaving 14 bases between the germline ends. This CDR3 is built from 12 residues. The germline V gene encodes CDR1 MDHEN and CDR2 SYDVKM.

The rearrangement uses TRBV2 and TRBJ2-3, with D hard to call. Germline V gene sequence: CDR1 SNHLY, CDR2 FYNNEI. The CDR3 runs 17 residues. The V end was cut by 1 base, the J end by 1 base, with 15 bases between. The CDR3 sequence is CASSEDWGGFGTDTQYF. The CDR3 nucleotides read TGTGCCAGCAGTGAAGACTGGGGTGGATTTGGCACAGATACGCAGTATTTT.